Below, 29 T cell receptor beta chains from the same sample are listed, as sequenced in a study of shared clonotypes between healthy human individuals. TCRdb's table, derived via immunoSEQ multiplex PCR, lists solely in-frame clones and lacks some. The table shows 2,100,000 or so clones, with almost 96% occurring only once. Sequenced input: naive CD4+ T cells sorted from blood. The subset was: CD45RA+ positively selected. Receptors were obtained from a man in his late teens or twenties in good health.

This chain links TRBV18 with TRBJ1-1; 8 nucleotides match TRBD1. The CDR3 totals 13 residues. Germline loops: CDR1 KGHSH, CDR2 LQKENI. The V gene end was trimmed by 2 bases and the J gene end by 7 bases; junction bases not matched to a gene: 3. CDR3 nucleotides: TGTGCCAGCTCACCAAACAGGGGGGATGAAGCTTTCTTT. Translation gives CASSPNRGDEAFF.

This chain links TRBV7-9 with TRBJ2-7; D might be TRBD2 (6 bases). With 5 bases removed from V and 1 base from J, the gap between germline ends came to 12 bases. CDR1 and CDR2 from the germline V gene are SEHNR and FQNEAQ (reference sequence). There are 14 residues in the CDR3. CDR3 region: CASSLGLHSYEQYF. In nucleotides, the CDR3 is TGTGCCAGCAGCCTGGGACTCCATTCCTACGAGCAGTACTTC.

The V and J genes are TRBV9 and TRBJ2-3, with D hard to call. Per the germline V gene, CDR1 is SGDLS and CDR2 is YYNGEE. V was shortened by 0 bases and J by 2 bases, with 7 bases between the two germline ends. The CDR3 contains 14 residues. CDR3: CASSVGGHTDTQYF. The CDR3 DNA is TGTGCCAGCAGCGTAGGAGGTCACACAGATACGCAGTATTTT.

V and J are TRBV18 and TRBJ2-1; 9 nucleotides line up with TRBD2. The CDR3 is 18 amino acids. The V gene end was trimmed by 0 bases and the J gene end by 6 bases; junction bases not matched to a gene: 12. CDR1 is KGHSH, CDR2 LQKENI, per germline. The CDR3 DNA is TGTGCCAGCTCACCACCGGCTGTGACGGGACTAGCCCCCAATGAGCAGTTCTTC. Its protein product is CASSPPAVTGLAPNEQFF.

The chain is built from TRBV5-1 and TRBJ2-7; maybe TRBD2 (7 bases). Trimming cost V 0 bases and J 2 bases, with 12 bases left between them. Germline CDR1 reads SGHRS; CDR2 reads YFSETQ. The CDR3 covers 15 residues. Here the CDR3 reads CASSLGRGAPYEQYF. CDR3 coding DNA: TGCGCCAGCAGCTTGGGTCGGGGGGCCCCCTACGAGCAGTACTTC.

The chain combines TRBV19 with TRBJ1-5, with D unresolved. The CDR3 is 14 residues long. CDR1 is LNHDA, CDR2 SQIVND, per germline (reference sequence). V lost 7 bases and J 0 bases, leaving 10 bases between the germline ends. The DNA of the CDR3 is TGTGCCAGTAAGAGGCACGATAGCAATCAGCCCCAGCATTTT. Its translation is CASKRHDSNQPQHF.

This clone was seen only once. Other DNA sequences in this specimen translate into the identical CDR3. The CDR3 DNA reads TGTGCCAGCAGCCCAGCGGGACAGAACTATGGCTACACCTTC. It translates to CASSPAGQNYGYTF. The chain joins TRBV7-8 to TRBJ1-2; 7 bases map to TRBD1. CDR3 length: 14 amino acids. With V trimmed by 5 bases and J by 2 bases, 5 bases remained unmatched. The germline gives CDR1 SGHVS, CDR2 FQNEAQ.

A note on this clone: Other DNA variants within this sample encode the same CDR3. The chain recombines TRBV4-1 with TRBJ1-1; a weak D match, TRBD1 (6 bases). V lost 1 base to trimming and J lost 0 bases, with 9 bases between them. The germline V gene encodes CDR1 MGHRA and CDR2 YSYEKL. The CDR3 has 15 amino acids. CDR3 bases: TGCGCCAGCAGCCAAGTCACAGGGCTGAACACTGAAGCTTTCTTT. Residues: CASSQVTGLNTEAFF.

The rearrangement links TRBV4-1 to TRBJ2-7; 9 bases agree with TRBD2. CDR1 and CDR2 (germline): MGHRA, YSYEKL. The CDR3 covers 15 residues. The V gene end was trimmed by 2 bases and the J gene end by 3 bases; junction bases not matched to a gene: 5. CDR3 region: CASSQPNSGSYEQYF. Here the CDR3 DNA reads TGCGCCAGCAGCCAACCGAATAGCGGGAGCTACGAGCAGTACTTC.

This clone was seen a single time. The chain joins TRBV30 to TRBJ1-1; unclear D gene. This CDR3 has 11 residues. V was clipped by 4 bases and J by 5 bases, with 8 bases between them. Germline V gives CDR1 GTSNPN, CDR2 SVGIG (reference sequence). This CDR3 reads CAWTAETEAFF. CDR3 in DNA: TGTGCCTGGACCGCAGAGACTGAAGCTTTCTTT.

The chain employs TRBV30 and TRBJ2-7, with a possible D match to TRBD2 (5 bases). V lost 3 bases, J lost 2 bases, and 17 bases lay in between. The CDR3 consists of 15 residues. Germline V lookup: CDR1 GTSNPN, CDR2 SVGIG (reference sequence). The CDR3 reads CAWRPPMGRTYEQYF. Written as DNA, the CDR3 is TGTGCCTGGAGACCCCCTATGGGGAGAACCTACGAGCAGTACTTC.

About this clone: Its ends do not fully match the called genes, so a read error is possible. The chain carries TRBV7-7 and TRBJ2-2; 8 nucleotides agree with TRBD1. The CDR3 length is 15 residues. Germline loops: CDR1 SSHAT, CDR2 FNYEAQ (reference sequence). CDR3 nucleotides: TGTGCTAGCAGCAATGGACAGGGCCTCACCGGGGAGCTGTTTTTT. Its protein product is CASSNGQGLTGELFF.

CDR3 in amino acids: CASSQGLNTYEQYF. DNA for the CDR3: TGTGCCAGCAGCCAGGGACTCAACACCTACGAGCAGTACTTC. The V and J genes are TRBV7-2 and TRBJ2-7, with a weak D call TRBD2 (6 bases). The CDR3 is made up of 14 amino acids. CDR1 is SGHTA, CDR2 FQGNSA, per germline. V was trimmed by 5 bases and J by 2 bases, leaving 13 bases between them.

CDR3 sequence (DNA): TGTGCCAGCAGCCCCTTTCCGGGGGGGTGGACCTACGAGCAGTACTTC. The encoded protein is CASSPFPGGWTYEQYF. The chain joins TRBV7-6 to TRBJ2-7, with 8 bases lining up with TRBD2. V shed 5 bases, J shed 2 bases, and the junction held 11 bases outside the gene matches. This CDR3 has 16 amino acids. Germline CDR1 SGHVS, CDR2 FNYEAQ.

Written as DNA, the CDR3 is TGTGCCAGCAGCCCCGTAAACAAAGAGACCCAGTACTTC. As protein: CASSPVNKETQYF. This sequence joins TRBV7-8 and TRBJ2-5; D not resolved. The CDR3 consists of 13 residues. Germline lookup yields CDR1 SGHVS and CDR2 FQNEAQ. Trimming pared 5 bases from V and 3 bases from J, leaving 10 bases between.

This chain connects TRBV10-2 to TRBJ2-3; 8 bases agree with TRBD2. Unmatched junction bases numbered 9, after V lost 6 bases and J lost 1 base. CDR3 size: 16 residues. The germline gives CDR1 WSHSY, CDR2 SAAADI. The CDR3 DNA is TGCGCCAGCAGATATGAAGCGGGGGAGCGCACAGATACGCAGTATTTT. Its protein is CASRYEAGERTDTQYF.

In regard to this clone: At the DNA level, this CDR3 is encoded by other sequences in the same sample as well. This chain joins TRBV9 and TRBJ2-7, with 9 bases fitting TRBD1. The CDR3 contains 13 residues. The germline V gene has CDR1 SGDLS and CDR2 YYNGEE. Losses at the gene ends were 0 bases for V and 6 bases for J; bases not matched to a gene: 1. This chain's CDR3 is CASSVGGQGEQYF. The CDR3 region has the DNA TGTGCCAGCAGCGTAGGGGGACAGGGCGAGCAGTACTTC.

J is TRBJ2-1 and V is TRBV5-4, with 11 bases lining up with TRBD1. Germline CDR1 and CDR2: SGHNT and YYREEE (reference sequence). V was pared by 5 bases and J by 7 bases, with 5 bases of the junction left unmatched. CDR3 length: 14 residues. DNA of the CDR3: TGTGCCAGCAGGAACGGACAGGGGGCAAATGAGCAGTTCTTC. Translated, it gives CASRNGQGANEQFF.

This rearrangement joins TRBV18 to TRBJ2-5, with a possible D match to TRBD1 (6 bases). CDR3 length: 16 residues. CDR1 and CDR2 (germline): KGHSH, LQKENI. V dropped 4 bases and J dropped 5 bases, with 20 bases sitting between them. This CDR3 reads CASSLQPQGAAETQYF. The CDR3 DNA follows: TGTGCCAGCTCACTACAACCACAGGGAGCGGCGGAGACCCAGTACTTC. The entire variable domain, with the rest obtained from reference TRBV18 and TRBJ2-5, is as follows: NAGVMQNPRHLVRRRGQEARLRCSPMKGHSHVYWYRQLPEEGLKFMVYLQKENIIDESGMPKERFSAEFPKEGPSILRIQQVVRGDSAAYFCASSLQPQGAAETQYFGPGTRLLVL.

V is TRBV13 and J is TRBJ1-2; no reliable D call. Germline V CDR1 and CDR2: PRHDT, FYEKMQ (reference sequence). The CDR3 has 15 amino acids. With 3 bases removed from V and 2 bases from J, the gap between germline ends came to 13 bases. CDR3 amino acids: CASSFTSGRNYGYTF. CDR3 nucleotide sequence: TGTGCCAGCAGCTTCACCTCAGGCCGAAACTATGGCTACACCTTC.

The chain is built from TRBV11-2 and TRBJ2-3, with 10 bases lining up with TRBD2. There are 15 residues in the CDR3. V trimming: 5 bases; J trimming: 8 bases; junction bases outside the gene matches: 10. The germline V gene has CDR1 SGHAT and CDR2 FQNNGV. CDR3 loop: CASSPQTSGVGTQYF. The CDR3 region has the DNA TGTGCCAGCAGCCCACAAACTAGCGGGGTTGGTACGCAGTATTTT.

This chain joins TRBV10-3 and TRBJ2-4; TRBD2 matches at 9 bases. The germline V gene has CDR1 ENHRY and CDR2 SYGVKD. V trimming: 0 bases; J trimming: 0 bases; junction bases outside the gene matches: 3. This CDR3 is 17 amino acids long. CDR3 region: CAISESAGGIAKNIQYF. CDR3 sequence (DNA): TGTGCCATCAGTGAGTCGGCGGGGGGGATAGCCAAAAACATTCAGTACTTC.

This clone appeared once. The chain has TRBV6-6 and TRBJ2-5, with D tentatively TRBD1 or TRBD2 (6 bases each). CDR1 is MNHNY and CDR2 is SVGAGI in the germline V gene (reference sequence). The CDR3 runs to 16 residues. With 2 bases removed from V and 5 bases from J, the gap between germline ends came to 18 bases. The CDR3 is CASSYGLGGAGETQYF. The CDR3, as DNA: TGTGCCAGCAGTTACGGGCTGGGGGGCGCAGGGGAGACCCAGTACTTC.

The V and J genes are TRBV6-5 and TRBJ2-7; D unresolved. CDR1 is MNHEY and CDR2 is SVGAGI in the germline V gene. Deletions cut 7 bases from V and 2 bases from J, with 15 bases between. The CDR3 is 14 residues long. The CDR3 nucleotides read TGTGCCAGCACCCCCCTAGGGCCCCCCTACGAGCAGTACTTC. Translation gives CASTPLGPPYEQYF.

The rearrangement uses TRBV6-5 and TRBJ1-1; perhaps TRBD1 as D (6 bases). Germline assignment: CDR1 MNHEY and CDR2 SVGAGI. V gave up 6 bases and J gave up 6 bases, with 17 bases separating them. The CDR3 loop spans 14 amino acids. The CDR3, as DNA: TGTGCCAGCAGAGCCCCCGGGGGCGTCTCTGAAGCTTTCTTT. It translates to CASRAPGGVSEAFF.

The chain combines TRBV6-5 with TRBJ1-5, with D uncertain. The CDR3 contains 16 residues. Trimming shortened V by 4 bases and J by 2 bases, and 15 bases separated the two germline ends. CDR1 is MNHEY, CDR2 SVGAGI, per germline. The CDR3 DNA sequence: TGTGCCAGCAGTTCTACGCCGGCGGGAGGCAATCAGCCCCAGCATTTT. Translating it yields CASSSTPAGGNQPQHF.

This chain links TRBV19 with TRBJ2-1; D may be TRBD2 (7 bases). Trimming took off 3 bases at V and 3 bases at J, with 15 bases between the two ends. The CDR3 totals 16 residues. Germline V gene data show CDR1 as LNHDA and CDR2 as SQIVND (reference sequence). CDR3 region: CASSIGQWGGYNEQFF. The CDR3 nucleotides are TGTGCCAGTAGTATCGGACAGTGGGGGGGCTACAATGAGCAGTTCTTC.

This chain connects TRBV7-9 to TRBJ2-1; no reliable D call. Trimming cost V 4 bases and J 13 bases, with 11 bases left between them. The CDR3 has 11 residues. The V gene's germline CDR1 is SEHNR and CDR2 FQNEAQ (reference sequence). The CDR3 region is CASSSDMPQFF. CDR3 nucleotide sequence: TGTGCCAGCAGCTCCGACATGCCCCAGTTCTTC.

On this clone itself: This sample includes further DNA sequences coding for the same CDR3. This CDR3 is CASSLAGENIQYF. The CDR3 nucleotides are TGCGCCAGCAGCTTAGCGGGAGAAAACATTCAGTACTTC. V and J are TRBV5-1 and TRBJ2-4; 8 bases match TRBD2. V shed 2 bases, J shed 5 bases, and the junction held 0 bases outside the gene matches. CDR3 length: 13 amino acids. Germline V gene data show CDR1 as SGHRS and CDR2 as YFSETQ.